This T cell receptor beta chain was identified in a study of beta chain features in type 1 diabetes. Expressed TCRB transcripts were sequenced after all isolated RNA was converted to cDNA. TCRdb keeps only in-frame clones here, not all; method: immunoSEQ multiplex PCR. The sample has around 130,000 clones; around 10% are singletons. This CDR3 contains 15 residues. Trimming took off 5 bases at V and 6 bases at J, with 14 bases between the two ends. The germline gives CDR1 SGHTA, CDR2 FQGTGA. Broader study findings: There was a moderate but significant shortening of TCRB CDR3s in all four CD4+ subsets of Type 1 diabetes patients.

Comment on this clone: Its antigen is unidentified.

The chain recombines TRBV7-3 with TRBJ1-6; D unresolved. The receptor was isolated from a man aged 30 to 45 with type 1 diabetes. Material for sequencing was central memory CD4+ T cells from blood. DNA for the CDR3: TGTGCCAGCAGCGTTGACATCGCCCCTAATTCACCCCTCCACTTT. Translation gives CASSVDIAPNSPLHF.